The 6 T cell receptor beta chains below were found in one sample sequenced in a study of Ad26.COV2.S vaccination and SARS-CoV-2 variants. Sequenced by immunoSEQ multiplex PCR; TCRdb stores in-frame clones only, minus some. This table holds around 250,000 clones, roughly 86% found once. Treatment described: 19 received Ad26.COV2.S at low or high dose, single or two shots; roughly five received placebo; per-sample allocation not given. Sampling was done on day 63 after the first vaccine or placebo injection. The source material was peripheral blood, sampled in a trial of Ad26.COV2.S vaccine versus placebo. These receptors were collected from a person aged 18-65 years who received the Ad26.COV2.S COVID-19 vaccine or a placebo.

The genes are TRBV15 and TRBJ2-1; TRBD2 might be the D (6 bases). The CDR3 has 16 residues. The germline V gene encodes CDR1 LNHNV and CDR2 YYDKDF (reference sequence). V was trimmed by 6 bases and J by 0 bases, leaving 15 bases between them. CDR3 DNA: TGTGCCACCAGACCCTCCTCTAGCGTCTCCTACAATGAGCAGTTCTTC. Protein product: CATRPSSSVSYNEQFF. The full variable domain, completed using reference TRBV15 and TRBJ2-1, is DAMVIQNPRYQVTQFGKPVTLSCSQTLNHNVMYWYQQKSSQAPKLLFHYYDKDFNNEADTPDNFQSRRPNTSFCFLDIRSPGLGDTAMYLCATRPSSSVSYNEQFFGPGTRLTVL.

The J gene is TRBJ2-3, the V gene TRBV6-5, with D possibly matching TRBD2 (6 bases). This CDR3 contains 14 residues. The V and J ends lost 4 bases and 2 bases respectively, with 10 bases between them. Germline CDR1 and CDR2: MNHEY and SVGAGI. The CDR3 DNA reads TGTGCCAGCAGTTTCACTAGCCCCACAGATACGCAGTATTTT. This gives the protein CASSFTSPTDTQYF.

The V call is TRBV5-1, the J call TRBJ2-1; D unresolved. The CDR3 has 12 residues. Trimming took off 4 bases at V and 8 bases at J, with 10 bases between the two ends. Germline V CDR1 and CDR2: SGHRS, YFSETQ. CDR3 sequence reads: CASSELGDEQFF. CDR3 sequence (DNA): TGCGCCAGCAGCGAACTTGGGGATGAGCAGTTCTTC.

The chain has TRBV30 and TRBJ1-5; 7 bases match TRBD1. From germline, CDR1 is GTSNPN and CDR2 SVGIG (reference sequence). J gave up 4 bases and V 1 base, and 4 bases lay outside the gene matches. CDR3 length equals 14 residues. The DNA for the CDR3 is TGTGCCTGGAGTGAAGGGACAGAAAATCAGCCCCAGCATTTT. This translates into CAWSEGTENQPQHF.

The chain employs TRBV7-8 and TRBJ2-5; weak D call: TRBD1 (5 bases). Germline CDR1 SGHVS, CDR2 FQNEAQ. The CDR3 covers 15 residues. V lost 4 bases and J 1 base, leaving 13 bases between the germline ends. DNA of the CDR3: TGTGCCAGCAGCTCCCGTCGACAGACCCAAGAGACCCAGTACTTC. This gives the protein CASSSRRQTQETQYF. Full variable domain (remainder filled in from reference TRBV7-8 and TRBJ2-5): GAGVSQSPRYKVAKRGQDVALRCDPISGHVSLFWYQQALGQGPEFLTYFQNEAQLDKSGLPSDRFFAERPEGSVSTLKIQRTQQEDSAVYLCASSSRRQTQETQYFGPGTRLLVL.

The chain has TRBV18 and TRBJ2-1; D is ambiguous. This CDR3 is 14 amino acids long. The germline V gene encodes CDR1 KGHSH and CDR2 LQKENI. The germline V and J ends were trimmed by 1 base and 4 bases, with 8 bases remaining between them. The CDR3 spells CASSPLTAYNEQFF. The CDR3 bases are TGTGCCAGCTCACCACTTACCGCTTACAATGAGCAGTTCTTC.